These 21 T cell receptor beta chains share one sample of origin, sequenced in a study of identical twins. TCRdb reprocessed the 5' RACE reads via MiXCR and lists one record per CDR3 protein. The table includes approximately 680,000 distinct CDR3 sequences, roughly 7.2% detected once. These data were also reused for a study on yellow fever vaccine responses in identical twins.

Sequenced: PBMCs. All receptors come from a woman aged 18-29 years in good health.

In this sample, this clonotype turned up a few times. The chain couples TRBV20-1 to TRBJ1-2; tentatively, D is TRBD1 (6 bases). With 0 bases removed from V and 6 bases from J, the gap between germline ends came to 11 bases. Germline lookup yields CDR1 DFQATT and CDR2 SNEGSKA (reference sequence). The CDR3 has 13 amino acids. The CDR3 nucleotides are TGCAGTGCTAGAGATAACAGGGAGGATGGCTACACCTTC. It translates to CSARDNREDGYTF.

The rearrangement uses TRBV5-1 and TRBJ2-7; D might be TRBD1 or TRBD2, each matching 5 bases. Germline loops: CDR1 SGHRS, CDR2 YFSETQ. Trimming stripped 5 bases from V and 0 bases from J, with 12 bases between. CDR3 size: 14 residues. CDR3 sequence reads: CASRRGPSSYEQYV. DNA for the CDR3: TGCGCCAGCAGAAGGGGACCGAGCTCCTACGAGCAGTACGTC.

In its sample, this clonotype was seen a few times. V gene TRBV6-5 combines with J gene TRBJ2-6, with unresolved D. Germline V lookup: CDR1 MNHEY, CDR2 SVGAGI. Deletions cut 0 bases from V and 1 base from J, with 7 bases between. This CDR3 contains 16 residues. CDR3 nucleotide sequence: TGTGCCAGCAGTTACTCGATGGCATCTGGGGCCAACGTCCTGACTTTC. Residues: CASSYSMASGANVLTF.

This clonotype has only a few counts. The J gene is TRBJ2-3, the V gene TRBV3-1; 12 nucleotides align to TRBD2. V shed 0 bases and J 2 bases; nucleotides not matched to a gene: 6. Germline lookup yields CDR1 LGHDT and CDR2 YNNKEL (reference sequence). The CDR3 is 18 residues long. The CDR3 region has the DNA TGTGCCAGCAGCCAAGAAGCACTAGCGGGGGGCATCACAGATACGCAGTATTTT. Protein: CASSQEALAGGITDTQYF.

The V call is TRBV5-1, the J call TRBJ2-7; 8 bases are a match to TRBD1. Trimming took 1 base from V and 3 from J; bases not matched to a gene: 3. The germline V gene encodes CDR1 SGHRS and CDR2 YFSETQ. This CDR3 spans 14 amino acids. The CDR3 loop is CASSLRQGIYEQYV. In DNA form, the CDR3 reads TGCGCCAGCAGCTTGAGACAGGGGATCTACGAGCAGTACGTC.

This chain connects TRBV29-1 to TRBJ2-2; 12 bases fit TRBD2. Germline V gene sequence: CDR1 SQVTM, CDR2 ANQGSEA. Trimming took 7 bases from V and 9 from J; bases not matched to a gene: 9. The CDR3 length is 14 residues. The CDR3: CSAQTSGSSWELFF. CDR3 in DNA: TGCAGCGCTCAGACTAGCGGGAGTTCTTGGGAGCTGTTTTTT.

About this clonotype: The germline gene is not matched at one end of the junction; a read error may be the cause. The chain recombines TRBV25-1 with TRBJ2-7, with D possibly called TRBD1 or TRBD2 (5 bases each). This CDR3 is built from 11 residues. Looked up from germline, CDR1 is MGHDK and CDR2 is SYGVNS. The DNA for the CDR3 is TGTGCCAGCTATGACTCCGGGACGTCGAACTTC. Encoded protein: CASYDSGTSNF.

This clonotype was detected many times. V and J are TRBV24-1 and TRBJ2-1; D gene ambiguous. The germline CDR1 and CDR2 sequences are KGHDR and SFDVKD. The CDR3 spans 12 residues. Between the trimmed V and J ends, which lost 4 bases and 10 bases, there was a span of 10 bases. CDR3 bases: TGTGCCACCAGTGACCCAGGACGCGAGCAGTTCTTC. As protein: CATSDPGREQFF.

This clonotype was observed at least ten times. At one end the junction does not follow the germline gene, possibly because of a read error. The V call is TRBV12-3 or TRBV12-4, the J call TRBJ2-7, with D maybe TRBD2 (6 bases). The CDR3 spans 14 residues. The CDR3 DNA reads TGCGCCAGCAGCTTGGCCGGGAGCTCCTACGAGCAGTACTTC. Its protein product is CASSLAGSSYEQYF.

The chain has TRBV10-3 and TRBJ2-3; TRBD2 matches at 11 bases. The germline V gene has CDR1 ENHRY and CDR2 SYGVKD. The V gene end was trimmed by 5 bases and the J gene end by 4 bases; junction bases not matched to a gene: 5. This CDR3 is 15 amino acids long. The CDR3 nucleotides read TGTGCCATCAGTACGGGACTAGCGGAAGCAGATACGCAGTATTTT. Translation gives CAISTGLAEADTQYF.

This clonotype occurred a few times. The J gene is TRBJ1-2, the V gene TRBV5-5; TRBD1 aligns across 10 bases. Per the germline V gene, CDR1 is SGHKS and CDR2 is YYEKEE (reference sequence). The V segment lost 1 base and the J segment 0 bases; nucleotides outside the gene matches: 6. The CDR3 has 17 amino acids. The CDR3 sequence: CASSLLWTGGSNYGYTF. Here the CDR3 DNA reads TGTGCCAGCAGCTTGCTTTGGACAGGGGGTTCTAACTATGGCTACACCTTC.

This clonotype was counted only a few times. The genes are TRBV20-1 and TRBJ1-2; D is unresolved. The CDR3 sequence is 13 residues long. CDR1 and CDR2 (germline): DFQATT, SNEGSKA (reference sequence). V dropped 7 bases and J dropped 7 bases, with 19 bases sitting between them. The CDR3 here is CSVKGAIGPGYTF. The DNA for the CDR3 is TGCAGTGTCAAAGGAGCGATAGGGCCTGGCTACACCTTC.

The V call is TRBV5-5, the J call TRBJ2-3; D remains unclear. The germline gives CDR1 SGHKS, CDR2 YYEKEE (reference sequence). This CDR3 has 15 amino acids. Trimming shortened V by 7 bases and J by 1 base, and 16 bases separated the two germline ends. CDR3 bases: TGTGCCAGCGGCCGTGGGCTTCAGGGCACAGATACGCAGTATTTT. It encodes CASGRGLQGTDTQYF.

The rearrangement links TRBV2 to TRBJ2-1; D uncertain. CDR3 length equals 13 residues. Per germline, CDR1 SNHLY and CDR2 FYNNEI. Trimming took off 3 bases at V and 7 bases at J, with 10 bases between the two ends. As DNA, the CDR3 is TGTGCCAGCAGTGAGAACAACGTTAATGAGCAGTTCTTC. Amino acids: CASSENNVNEQFF.

There are many counts of this clonotype. The J gene is TRBJ2-1, the V gene TRBV20-1; TRBD2 matches 7 bases. The CDR3 is 15 residues long. The V segment lost 1 base and the J segment 6 bases; nucleotides outside the gene matches: 9. CDR1 is DFQATT, CDR2 SNEGSKA, per germline (reference sequence). The CDR3 spells CSARGAGEGINEQFF. The CDR3 coding sequence is TGCAGTGCTAGAGGGGCGGGGGAGGGTATCAATGAGCAGTTCTTC.

J is TRBJ2-2 and V is TRBV7-9; D remains ambiguous. V dropped 8 bases and J dropped 13 bases, with 11 bases sitting between them. Germline lookup yields CDR1 SEHNR and CDR2 FQNEAQ (reference sequence). This CDR3 spans 10 amino acids. The CDR3 bases are TGTGCCAGCTACGCAGAGTGGCTGTTTTTT. As protein: CASYAEWLFF.

This chain joins TRBV29-1 and TRBJ2-4, with D unclear. Germline V gives CDR1 SQVTM, CDR2 ANQGSEA. The V end was cut by 5 bases, the J end by 4 bases, with 6 bases between. CDR3 size: 11 residues. The CDR3 is CSVFGKNIQYF. CDR3 DNA: TGCAGCGTTTTTGGGAAAAACATTCAGTACTTC.

This chain joins TRBV10-3 and TRBJ2-3; 10 bases align to TRBD2. V was pared by 6 bases and J by 3 bases, with 6 bases of the junction left unmatched. The CDR3 contains 15 residues. CDR1 and CDR2 (germline): ENHRY, SYGVKD. In DNA, the CDR3 is TGTGCCATCAGACCTAGCGGGAGTGGTACAGATACGCAGTATTTT. Its translation: CAIRPSGSGTDTQYF.

There are many counts of this clonotype. J is TRBJ1-1 and V is TRBV29-1; 9 bases agree with TRBD1. CDR3 length equals 15 residues. The trim removed 5 bases at V and 1 base at J, leaving 8 bases unmatched. Germline loops: CDR1 SQVTM, CDR2 ANQGSEA. CDR3 DNA: TGCAGCGTTACTTACAGGGGGCGCGGGAACACTGAAGCTTTCTTT. Protein sequence: CSVTYRGRGNTEAFF.

The gene calls are TRBV5-5 and TRBJ2-1, with 7 bases matching TRBD2. J gave up 8 bases and V 0 bases, and 8 bases lay outside the gene matches. This CDR3 has 15 residues. Germline assignment: CDR1 SGHKS and CDR2 YYEKEE (reference sequence). This CDR3 reads CASSLAFAGVYEQFF. The CDR3 region has the DNA TGTGCCAGCAGCTTGGCCTTTGCGGGAGTTTATGAGCAGTTCTTC.

This clonotype was seen repeatedly, ten times or more. This chain uses TRBV12-3 or TRBV12-4 with TRBJ2-2, with TRBD1 identical over 7 bases. J gave up 0 bases and V 3 bases, and 4 bases lay outside the gene matches. CDR3 length: 16 amino acids. The CDR3 DNA reads as TGTGCCAGCAGTTTTAAAACAGGGGCGAACACCGGGGAGCTGTTTTTT. Translating gives CASSFKTGANTGELFF.